The entry below describes one T cell receptor beta chain. The sample comes from a study of T cell changes during pregnancy in multiple sclerosis. Germline CDR1 is LNHDA and CDR2 is SQIVND (reference sequence). With 5 bases clipped from V and 6 bases from J, the junction kept 8 bases outside the gene matches. This CDR3 region has 15 residues. TCRdb keeps only in-frame clones here, not all; method: immunoSEQ multiplex PCR. The sample includes tens of thousands of clones, roughly 87% of them seen just once. This TCR came from a female donor in good health, enrolled as a control in a pregnancy study. The chain employs TRBV19 and TRBJ2-7; 12 bases are a match to TRBD1. The input for sequencing was peripheral blood, taken in the third trimester of pregnancy. CDR3 coding DNA: TGTGCCAGTAGTCGCCGGGACAGGGGGCAAGGCGAGCAGTACTTC. Its translation: CASSRRDRGQGEQYF.